This T cell receptor beta chain was observed in a study of identical twins. General study findings and limits: In monozygotic twins, models underestimated the sharing of out-of-frame TCR alpha.

Germline V gives CDR1 DFQATT, CDR2 SNEGSKA (reference sequence). The V and J ends lost 2 bases and 2 bases respectively, with 9 bases between them. CDR3 length equals 13 residues. This clonotype was seen at least ten times. What it recognizes is unknown. A single record per CDR3 protein comes from TCRdb applying MiXCR to the 5' RACE reads. The sample includes around 1.7 million distinct CDR3 sequences, about 32% of them seen just once. The TCR was taken from a newborn girl in good health. The chain joins TRBV20-1 to TRBJ1-2, with D unclear. Material: cord blood. The CDR3 loop reads CSARKGINYGYTF. CDR3 nucleotide sequence: TGCAGTGCTAGAAAGGGAATAAACTATGGCTACACCTTC.